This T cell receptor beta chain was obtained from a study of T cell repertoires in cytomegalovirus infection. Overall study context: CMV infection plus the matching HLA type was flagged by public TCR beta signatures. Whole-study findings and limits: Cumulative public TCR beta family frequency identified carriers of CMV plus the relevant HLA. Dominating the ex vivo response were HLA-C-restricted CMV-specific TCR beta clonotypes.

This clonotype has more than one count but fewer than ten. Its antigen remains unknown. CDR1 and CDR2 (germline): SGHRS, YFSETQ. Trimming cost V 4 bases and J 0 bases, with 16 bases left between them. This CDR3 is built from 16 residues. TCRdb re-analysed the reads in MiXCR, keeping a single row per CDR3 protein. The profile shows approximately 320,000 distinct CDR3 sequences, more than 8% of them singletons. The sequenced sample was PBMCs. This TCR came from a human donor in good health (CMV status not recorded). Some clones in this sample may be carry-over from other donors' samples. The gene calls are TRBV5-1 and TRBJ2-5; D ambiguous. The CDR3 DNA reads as TGCGCCAGCAGCCCTGGGAAGGGCTCGTACCAAGAGACCCAGTACTTC. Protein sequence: CASSPGKGSYQETQYF.